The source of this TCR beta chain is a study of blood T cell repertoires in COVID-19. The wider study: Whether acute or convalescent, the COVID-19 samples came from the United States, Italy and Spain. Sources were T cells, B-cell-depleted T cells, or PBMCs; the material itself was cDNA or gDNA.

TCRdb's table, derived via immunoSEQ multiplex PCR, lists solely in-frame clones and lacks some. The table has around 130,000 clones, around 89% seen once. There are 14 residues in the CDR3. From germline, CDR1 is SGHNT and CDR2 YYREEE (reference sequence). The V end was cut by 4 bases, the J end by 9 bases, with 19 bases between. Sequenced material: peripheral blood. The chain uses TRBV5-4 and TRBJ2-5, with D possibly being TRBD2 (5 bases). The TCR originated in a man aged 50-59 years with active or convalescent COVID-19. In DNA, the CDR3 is TGTGCCAGCAGCCCTAGCTCCTCCAAGAGGTCCCAGTACTTC. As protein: CASSPSSSKRSQYF.